This TCR beta chain comes out of a study of response to subunit inactivated influenza vaccine. TCRdb re-derived calls from the RT-PCR reads in MiXCR, one entry per CDR3 protein. This table has 800,000 or so distinct CDR3 sequences, approximately 22% appearing once. This clonotype was seen at least ten times. No antigen is known for it. Study-level results: Authors suggested that a seasonal influenza vaccination recruits few new T cells each time.

Looked up from germline, CDR1 is SGHTA and CDR2 is FQGNSA. The CDR3 runs to 14 residues. The V end lost 1 base, the J end lost 4 bases, and 10 bases lay between the germline ends. The V gene is TRBV7-2, the J gene TRBJ2-5; possibly TRBD1 or TRBD2 for D (5 bases each). The TCR comes from a man in his forties or fifties who received an inactivated influenza vaccine. The input for sequencing was PBMCs from blood, taken roughly 5 days after vaccination. CDR3 DNA sequence: TGTGCCAGCAGCTTAGGAGGGGTCGGAGAGACCCAGTACTTC. The encoded protein is CASSLGGVGETQYF.